One sample yielded the 13 T cell receptor beta chains listed below, sequenced in a study of T cells in Graves' hyperthyroidism and ophthalmopathy. What was amplified from RNA transcripts were TCR beta CDR3 regions. In the first-round RT-PCR of the TCR CDR3, the HTBI primer set was used. TCRdb redid the calling of the multiplex PCR reads with MiXCR, one entry per CDR3 protein. The sample has fewer than 450,000 distinct CDR3 sequences; about a sixth are singletons. Sequenced input: blood. The receptor set was obtained from a woman aged 30 to 39 with Graves' hyperthyroidism that later progressed to Graves' ophthalmopathy.

The chain joins TRBV29-1 to TRBJ2-7, with D possibly being TRBD1 (7 bases). The ends were cut back, 6 bases at V and 0 bases at J, with 12 bases in the middle. This CDR3 contains 13 residues. Germline assignment: CDR1 SQVTM and CDR2 ANQGSEA. The CDR3 spells CSVGGQHSYEQYF. DNA for the CDR3: TGCAGCGTCGGGGGACAGCACTCCTACGAGCAGTACTTC.

This clonotype appeared many times. V and J are TRBV7-9 and TRBJ1-1, with a weak D call TRBD1 (5 bases). Germline V CDR1 and CDR2: SEHNR, FQNEAQ (reference sequence). This CDR3 spans 13 amino acids. The germline V and J ends were trimmed by 2 bases and 8 bases, with 12 bases remaining between them. CDR3 residues: CASSLWDLPEAFF. The CDR3 DNA follows: TGTGCCAGCAGCTTATGGGACTTGCCGGAAGCTTTCTTT.

This clonotype was counted many times. This chain uses TRBV27 with TRBJ2-1; no clear D. The V gene's germline CDR1 is MNHEY and CDR2 SMNVEV (reference sequence). The CDR3 has 13 amino acids. With 10 bases removed from V and 5 bases from J, the gap between germline ends came to 15 bases. The CDR3 here is CATHEGLNNEQFF. The CDR3 DNA reads as TGTGCCACCCATGAAGGGCTAAACAATGAGCAGTTCTTC.

This clonotype was counted ten times or more. The chain is built from TRBV28 and TRBJ2-2; 13 positions agree with TRBD2. Germline CDR1 reads MDHEN; CDR2 reads SYDVKM. The CDR3 consists of 17 residues. Trimming removed 5 bases from V and 7 bases from J; junction bases left unmatched: 10. CDR3 residues: CASSPGLAGVVGGELFF. For the CDR3, the DNA is TGTGCCAGCAGTCCTGGACTAGCGGGAGTTGTAGGCGGGGAGCTGTTTTTT. Drawing the rest from reference TRBV28 and TRBJ2-2, the complete variable domain is DVKVTQSSRYLVKRTGEKVFLECVQDMDHENMFWYRQDPGLGLRLIYFSYDVKMKEKGDIPEGYSVSREKKERFSLILESASTNQTSMYLCASSPGLAGVVGGELFFGEGSRLTVL.

This clonotype was counted only a few times. This chain uses TRBV20-1 with TRBJ2-5; 11 bases map to TRBD1. CDR1 is DFQATT, CDR2 SNEGSKA, per germline (reference sequence). The CDR3 length is 14 residues. Unmatched junction bases numbered 8, after V lost 6 bases and J lost 5 bases. The CDR3 coding sequence is TGCAGTGCCCGACGGACAGGGGGCGGTGAGACCCAGTACTTC. Amino acid sequence: CSARRTGGGETQYF.

The table lists this clonotype with a few counts. The genes are TRBV6-5 and TRBJ1-2; 12 bases are a match to TRBD1. The CDR3 consists of 17 residues. The V gene end was trimmed by 1 base and the J gene end by 2 bases; junction bases not matched to a gene: 5. Germline assignment: CDR1 MNHEY and CDR2 SVGAGI. The CDR3 nucleotides are TGTGCCAGCAGTTACTTGGGGACAGGGGGCTCCAACTATGGCTACACCTTC. Translating it yields CASSYLGTGGSNYGYTF.

This clonotype was recorded at least ten times. V gene TRBV27 combines with J gene TRBJ2-1, with D perhaps TRBD2 (5 bases). V dropped 6 bases and J dropped 7 bases, with 19 bases sitting between them. In germline, CDR1 is MNHEY, CDR2 SMNVEV (reference sequence). The CDR3 has 15 residues. The DNA of the CDR3 is TGTGCCAGCAGGACCGGGATGATTAGTTGGAATGAGCAGTTCTTC. Translation gives CASRTGMISWNEQFF.

This clonotype was counted at least ten times. This CDR3 is CSVETADGYTF. Written as DNA, the CDR3 is TGCAGCGTTGAGACAGCTGATGGCTACACCTTC. The V and J genes are TRBV29-1 and TRBJ1-2, with D maybe TRBD1 (5 bases). From germline, CDR1 is SQVTM and CDR2 ANQGSEA. The CDR3 runs to 11 residues. The V and J ends lost 3 bases and 6 bases respectively, with 8 bases between them.

This clonotype was picked up many times. The rearrangement uses TRBV6-2 or TRBV6-3 and TRBJ2-3; 10 positions match TRBD2. Germline V lookup: CDR1 MNHEY, CDR2 SVGEGT. This CDR3 contains 16 residues. Trimming at V came to 5 bases and at J to 3 bases, leaving 8 bases not matched to a gene. The CDR3 coding sequence is TGTGCCAGCAGTCCGCTTTCGACTAGCGGGACAGATACGCAGTATTTT. Translated: CASSPLSTSGTDTQYF.

The chain links TRBV2 to TRBJ2-3; 10 bases map to TRBD2. Germline assignment: CDR1 SNHLY and CDR2 FYNNEI. Trimming at V came to 6 bases and at J to 8 bases, leaving 8 bases not matched to a gene. The CDR3 loop spans 14 amino acids. For the CDR3, the DNA is TGTGCCAGCAGGCCGGGACTAGCGTCGCCTACGCAGTATTTT. The encoded protein is CASRPGLASPTQYF.

This clonotype was observed many times. The chain carries TRBV7-2 and TRBJ2-3; no clear D gene. CDR1 is SGHTA and CDR2 is FQGNSA in the germline V gene. Trimming took off 1 base at V and 4 bases at J, with 6 bases between the two ends. The CDR3 has 13 residues. CDR3 sequence reads: CASSLGKADTQYF. The CDR3, as DNA: TGTGCCAGCAGCTTAGGGAAGGCAGATACGCAGTATTTT.

This clonotype was seen ten or more times. The V call is TRBV6-6, the J call TRBJ2-2; tentative D call: TRBD1 (6 bases). Per the germline V gene, CDR1 is MNHNY and CDR2 is SVGAGI (reference sequence). This CDR3 comprises 15 residues. V gave up 0 bases and J gave up 4 bases, with 9 bases separating them. The CDR3 sequence is CASSYSQGSTGELFF. As DNA, the CDR3 is TGTGCCAGCAGTTACTCACAGGGCAGCACCGGGGAGCTGTTTTTT.

This clonotype occurred many times. The rearrangement joins TRBV10-2 to TRBJ1-1; unclear D gene. The CDR3 contains 11 residues. V was trimmed by 5 bases and J by 3 bases, leaving 4 bases between them. Looked up from germline, CDR1 is WSHSY and CDR2 is SAAADI. The CDR3 DNA reads as TGCGCCAGCAGTCAGTACACTGAAGCTTTCTTT. Encoded protein: CASSQYTEAFF.